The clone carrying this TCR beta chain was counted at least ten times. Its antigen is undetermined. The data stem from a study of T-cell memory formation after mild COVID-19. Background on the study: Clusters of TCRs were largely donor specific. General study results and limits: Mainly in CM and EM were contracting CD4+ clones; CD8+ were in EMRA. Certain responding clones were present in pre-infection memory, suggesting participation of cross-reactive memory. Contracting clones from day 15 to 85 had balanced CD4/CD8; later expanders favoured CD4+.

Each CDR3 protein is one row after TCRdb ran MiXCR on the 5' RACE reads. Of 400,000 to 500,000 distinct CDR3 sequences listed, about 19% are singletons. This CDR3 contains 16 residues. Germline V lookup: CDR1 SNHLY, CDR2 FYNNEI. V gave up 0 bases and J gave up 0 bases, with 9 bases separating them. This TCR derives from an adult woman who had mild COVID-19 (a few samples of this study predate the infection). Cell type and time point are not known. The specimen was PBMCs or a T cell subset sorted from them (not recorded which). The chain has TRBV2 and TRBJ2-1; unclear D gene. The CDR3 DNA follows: TGTGCCAGCAGTGAAGCGACAAGGGTCTCCTACAATGAGCAGTTCTTC. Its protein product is CASSEATRVSYNEQFF.